This TCR beta chain was found in a study of T cells after yellow fever vaccination. V shed 3 bases and J 4 bases; nucleotides not matched to a gene: 12. The germline V gene has CDR1 SGHRS and CDR2 YFSETQ. This CDR3 spans 18 amino acids. One entry per CDR3 protein results from TCRdb running MiXCR on the 5' RACE reads. Here the sample spans hundreds of thousands of distinct CDR3 sequences, 17% being singletons. The chain uses TRBV5-1 and TRBJ2-2; 10 bases match TRBD2. The TCR originated in a man aged 18 to 35 who received the YFV17D yellow fever vaccine. This specimen was PBMCs, taken around 5 days after the first yellow fever vaccination. The chain's CDR3 is CASSSRPAGGPGTGELFF. CDR3 nucleotide sequence: TGCGCCAGCAGCTCAAGACCAGCGGGGGGGCCCGGCACCGGGGAGCTGTTTTTT.